The subject of this entry is one T cell receptor (beta chain). Its matching antigen is unknown. The ends lost 2 bases at V and 4 bases at J; junction bases unmatched: 4. This CDR3 has 14 amino acids. Germline V lookup: CDR1 MNHNS, CDR2 SASEGT. The data stem from a study of STAT5B mutations in CD4+ large granular lymphocyte leukemia. Produced via immunoSEQ multiplex PCR; TCRdb's table is partial and in-frame only. The data show roughly 32,000 clones, roughly 80% seen once. Study results and caveats: Top patient clones used TRBV06 genes more often: 8/27 versus 2/35 in controls.

Sequenced: CD4+ T cells from blood buffy coats. The chain combines TRBV6-1 with TRBJ1-1, with 7 bases that match TRBD1. The receptor was derived from a human donor in good health. The CDR3 bases are TGTGCCAGCAGTGAATCCGCAGGGGGCACTGAAGCTTTCTTT. Its protein product is CASSESAGGTEAFF.